The 9 T cell receptor beta chains in this list originate from one sample, sequenced in a study of T-cell reconstitution after alpha-beta-depleted transplantation in children. Unique molecular identifiers were incorporated during preparation of the TCRbeta library. TCRdb reanalysed the PCR reads using MiXCR and keeps one entry per CDR3 protein. This sample has around 370,000 distinct CDR3 sequences, with 10% found just once. The sequences come from PBMCs from the stem cell graft donor, collected from the stem cell graft. These receptors were taken from a human donor who donated a stem cell graft to a child with acute lymphoblastic leukemia.

This chain links TRBV7-9 with TRBJ1-1; D is unclear. Germline CDR1 reads SEHNR; CDR2 reads FQNEAQ (reference sequence). V lost 3 bases to trimming and J lost 4 bases, with 15 bases between them. The CDR3 runs 15 residues. CDR3 loop: CASSFLGRYVTEAFF. The CDR3 nucleotides read TGTGCCAGCAGCTTCTTAGGGCGCTATGTCACTGAAGCTTTCTTT.

The chain joins TRBV5-1 to TRBJ2-7; tentatively, D is TRBD1 (6 bases). Per germline, CDR1 SGHRS and CDR2 YFSETQ. The ends were cut back, 4 bases at V and 0 bases at J, with 11 bases in the middle. The CDR3 runs to 14 residues. CDR3 in amino acids: CASSQRTDSYEQYF. The CDR3 DNA reads as TGCGCCAGCAGCCAACGGACAGACTCCTACGAGCAGTACTTC.

The rearrangement uses TRBV7-9 and TRBJ2-1; 9 bases are a match to TRBD2. Trimming cost V 2 bases and J 5 bases; bases outside gene matches: 7. This CDR3 spans 16 amino acids. In germline, CDR1 is SEHNR, CDR2 FQNEAQ (reference sequence). Here the CDR3 DNA reads TGTGCCAGCAGCTTATATACGGGACTAGCACACAATGAGCAGTTCTTC. Translated, it gives CASSLYTGLAHNEQFF.

The sample holds a few counts of this clonotype. CDR3 coding DNA: TGTGCCAGCAGCCAAGTGGATAGCGGGAGTTTCCACAATGAGCAGTTCTTC. Translating gives CASSQVDSGSFHNEQFF. V and J are TRBV3-1 and TRBJ2-1; 9 nucleotides line up with TRBD2. CDR3 length: 17 amino acids. Germline V lookup: CDR1 LGHDT, CDR2 YNNKEL (reference sequence). After removal of 1 base from V and 5 bases from J, the junction contained 9 bases not matched to a gene.

This clonotype was observed a handful of times. V gene TRBV10-3 combines with J gene TRBJ2-2; D gene ambiguous. CDR3 length: 15 residues. Between the trimmed V and J ends, which lost 5 bases and 0 bases, there was a span of 10 bases. Germline V gives CDR1 ENHRY, CDR2 SYGVKD. The CDR3 loop is CAISPVGPNTGELFF. The CDR3 DNA reads TGTGCCATCAGTCCTGTCGGCCCGAACACCGGGGAGCTGTTTTTT.

The rearrangement uses TRBV5-1 and TRBJ1-3; perhaps TRBD1 as D (5 bases). The germline V gene has CDR1 SGHRS and CDR2 YFSETQ. This CDR3 contains 15 residues. Trimming stripped 3 bases from V and 0 bases from J, with 10 bases between. The CDR3 DNA reads TGCGCCAGCAGCTCTACAGGAAACTCTGGAAACACCATATATTTT. Its protein product is CASSSTGNSGNTIYF.

This clonotype has only a few counts. V and J are TRBV7-6 and TRBJ1-1; D possibly corresponds to TRBD1 (6 bases). V was trimmed by 5 bases and J by 1 base, leaving 8 bases between them. This CDR3 spans 13 amino acids. Germline CDR1 and CDR2: SGHVS and FNYEAQ. The CDR3 region is CASSQGWNTEAFF. CDR3 bases: TGTGCCAGCAGCCAGGGGTGGAACACTGAAGCTTTCTTT.

The table lists this clonotype with a few counts. The chain employs TRBV20-1 and TRBJ1-1; no firm D call. The CDR3 length is 14 residues. Trimming cost V 1 base and J 0 bases, with 9 bases left between them. Germline CDR1 DFQATT, CDR2 SNEGSKA (reference sequence). CDR3 residues: CSARVYGLNTEAFF. The CDR3 region has the DNA TGCAGTGCTAGAGTTTATGGCCTGAACACTGAAGCTTTCTTT.

This clonotype was seen ten or more times. The V and J genes are TRBV3-1 and TRBJ2-7, with D possibly being TRBD2 (6 bases). Trimming cost V 4 bases and J 7 bases, with 14 bases left between them. The germline V gene has CDR1 LGHDT and CDR2 YNNKEL (reference sequence). CDR3 length equals 13 residues. The CDR3, as DNA: TGTGCCAGCAGCCTCGGGACCGGGGGTGAGCAGTACTTC. This gives the protein CASSLGTGGEQYF.